A single sample gave rise to the 15 T cell receptor beta chains below, sequenced in a study of blood T cells in healthy people across ages. The use of a sample-barcoded 5' primer and a J-beta primer mix characterized a second PCR of roughly 7 to 11 cycles. MiXCR, applied by TCRdb to the 5' RACE reads, yields one record per CDR3 protein. The sample lists about 1,400,000 distinct CDR3 sequences; around 39% were seen once. The sequencing sample was made of blood. The receptors were gathered from a young woman in good health.

The genes are TRBV20-1 and TRBJ1-5, with TRBD1 matching over 7 bases. Germline V CDR1 and CDR2: DFQATT, SNEGSKA (reference sequence). The CDR3 runs 16 residues. With 6 bases clipped from V and 2 bases from J, the junction kept 13 bases outside the gene matches. The CDR3 reads CSAQTLQGTGNQPQHF. The CDR3 DNA follows: TGCAGTGCCCAAACCCTACAGGGGACAGGCAATCAGCCCCAGCATTTT.

The chain recombines TRBV7-8 with TRBJ2-7, with D perhaps given as TRBD1 or TRBD2 (5 bases each). The length of the CDR3 is 13 residues. Germline CDR1 reads SGHVS; CDR2 reads FQNEAQ. V was pared by 8 bases and J by 4 bases, with 15 bases between. As DNA, the CDR3 is TGTGCCAGCCGGGACGAATCCCCTTACGAGCAGTACTTC. This encodes CASRDESPYEQYF. The full variable domain, with the rest looked up from reference TRBV7-8 and TRBJ2-7, is GAGVSQSPRYKVAKRGQDVALRCDPISGHVSLFWYQQALGQGPEFLTYFQNEAQLDKSGLPSDRFFAERPEGSVSTLKIQRTQQEDSAVYLCASRDESPYEQYFGPGTRLTVT.

There are a few counts of this clonotype. V usage is TRBV27 and J usage is TRBJ2-3; D not certain. V was clipped by 4 bases and J by 4 bases, with 6 bases between them. This CDR3 comprises 12 residues. Germline CDR1 reads MNHEY; CDR2 reads SMNVEV (reference sequence). CDR3 sequence: CASSSASDTQYF. In nucleotides, the CDR3 is TGTGCCAGCAGTTCAGCATCAGATACGCAGTATTTT.

This chain joins TRBV20-1 and TRBJ2-7; 7 bases agree with TRBD2. CDR1 is DFQATT and CDR2 is SNEGSKA in the germline V gene (reference sequence). With V trimmed by 6 bases and J by 5 bases, 19 bases remained unmatched. The CDR3 contains 16 residues. The CDR3 protein is CSALGPSERGGNEQYF. CDR3 nucleotide sequence: TGCAGTGCCCTCGGTCCGAGCGAGCGGGGAGGGAACGAGCAGTACTTC.

This clonotype was detected a few times. The V gene is TRBV5-1, the J gene TRBJ1-1; D not certain. There are 15 residues in the CDR3. The germline V and J ends were trimmed by 2 bases and 1 base, with 12 bases remaining between them. Per the germline V gene, CDR1 is SGHRS and CDR2 is YFSETQ. CDR3 region: CASSLRTGRNTEAFF. The CDR3 DNA follows: TGCGCCAGCAGCTTACGGACTGGTCGGAACACTGAAGCTTTCTTT.

This clonotype has just a few counts. CDR3 coding DNA: TGTGCCAGCAGTGAAGGTGGCACCATATATTTT. Translation gives CASSEGGTIYF. V is TRBV25-1 and J is TRBJ1-3; D unresolved. Per the germline V gene, CDR1 is MGHDK and CDR2 is SYGVNS. The CDR3 covers 11 residues. Trimming took 2 bases from V and 9 from J, leaving 5 bases between them.

This clonotype appeared a few times. The V call is TRBV6-5, the J call TRBJ2-3; no clear D gene. CDR1 and CDR2 (germline): MNHEY, SVGAGI. This CDR3 is built from 13 residues. The V end was cut by 6 bases, the J end by 1 base, with 8 bases between. As DNA, the CDR3 is TGTGCCAGCAGACACGACCGCACAGATACGCAGTATTTT. It yields the protein CASRHDRTDTQYF.

This chain joins TRBV25-1 and TRBJ1-1, with TRBD1 matching over 9 bases. Trimming at V came to 8 bases and at J to 5 bases, leaving 12 bases not matched to a gene. The length of the CDR3 is 15 residues. Germline lookup yields CDR1 MGHDK and CDR2 SYGVNS. CDR3: CASSPTDRGETEAFF. Written as DNA, the CDR3 is TGTGCCAGCTCTCCCACGGACAGGGGAGAGACTGAAGCTTTCTTT.

The gene calls are TRBV12-3 or TRBV12-4 and TRBJ1-1, with D perhaps TRBD1 (6 bases). V was cut by 6 bases and J by 1 base, with 12 bases left in between. There are 14 residues in the CDR3. CDR3 bases: TGTGCCAGCAGACCACAGGGAGAGAACACTGAAGCTTTCTTT. Residues: CASRPQGENTEAFF.

The chain uses TRBV6-2 or TRBV6-3 and TRBJ2-1, with 11 positions matching TRBD2. Trimming cost V 6 bases and J 0 bases; bases outside gene matches: 4. The CDR3 covers 16 residues. From germline, CDR1 is MNHEY and CDR2 SVGEGT. The chain's CDR3 is CASRWTSGSSYNEQFF. Here the CDR3 DNA reads TGTGCCAGCAGGTGGACTAGCGGGTCCTCCTACAATGAGCAGTTCTTC.

The rearrangement uses TRBV11-2 and TRBJ2-1; D unresolved. V shed 1 base and J shed 2 bases, with 9 bases lying between them. The CDR3 contains 15 residues. CDR1 is SGHAT, CDR2 FQNNGV, per germline. The CDR3 nucleotides read TGTGCCAGCAGCTTAGGCCAGACGACCTACAATGAGCAGTTCTTC. It yields the protein CASSLGQTTYNEQFF.

V is TRBV6-2 or TRBV6-3 and J is TRBJ2-3; perhaps TRBD2 as D (6 bases). Looked up from germline, CDR1 is MNHEY and CDR2 is SVGEGT. This CDR3 has 13 amino acids. The ends were cut back, 8 bases at V and 2 bases at J, with 11 bases in the middle. The CDR3 DNA reads TGTGCCAGCCGGGAGCCCCCCACAGATACGCAGTATTTT. It translates to CASREPPTDTQYF.

The sample holds many counts of this clonotype. The genes are TRBV9 and TRBJ1-2; TRBD1 aligns across 9 bases. V lost 2 bases to trimming and J lost 5 bases; unmatched junction nucleotides: 10. CDR3 length: 16 amino acids. Germline CDR1 SGDLS, CDR2 YYNGEE. The CDR3, as DNA: TGTGCCAGCAGCGTCAGAGGGGACAGGGATCCGTATGGCTACACCTTC. It is translated as CASSVRGDRDPYGYTF.

The chain is built from TRBV2 and TRBJ1-1; possible D gene TRBD1, 5 bases. CDR3 size: 15 residues. V was trimmed by 4 bases and J by 0 bases, leaving 12 bases between them. The germline gives CDR1 SNHLY, CDR2 FYNNEI. The CDR3 region is CASSAQGPMNTEAFF. The CDR3 DNA follows: TGTGCCAGCAGTGCCCAGGGCCCCATGAACACTGAAGCTTTCTTT.

This rearrangement joins TRBV20-1 to TRBJ2-7; 14 positions agree with TRBD2. The CDR3 loop spans 14 amino acids. Germline-derived CDR1 and CDR2 are DFQATT and SNEGSKA (reference sequence). J was trimmed by 5 bases and V by 6 bases; bases with no gene match: 6. This chain's CDR3 is CSARSGLAGDEQYF. The CDR3 nucleotides are TGCAGTGCCCGCTCGGGACTAGCGGGAGACGAGCAGTACTTC.